Many counts were recorded for the clone carrying this T cell receptor (beta chain). The target antigen is unknown. The source of the sample is a study of T-cell reconstitution after alpha-beta-depleted transplantation in children. Study-level points and caveats: Reports say that about two months after transplant, the alpha-beta T cells came out of several hundred graft clones that had expanded. The high TCRbeta diversity at day 60 in some patients came from surviving recipient T cells and thymic progenitors. T-cell numbers and diversity, one year after transplant, stemmed largely from T cells that were newly produced.

TCRbeta library preparation incorporated unique molecular identifiers. TCRdb ran MiXCR on the PCR reads and lists one entry per CDR3 protein. This sample has approximately 500,000 distinct CDR3 sequences, with more than 9% found just once. This CDR3 region has 13 residues. V gave up 2 bases and J gave up 2 bases, with 8 bases separating them. Germline assignment: CDR1 SGDLS and CDR2 YYNGEE. The specimen was PBMCs, collected before TCRalphabeta/CD19-depleted stem cell transplant. The chain has TRBV9 and TRBJ2-7; D is unresolved. The TCR was taken from a child aged 2-15 years with inherited bone marrow failure, due to receive a stem cell transplant. The CDR3 reads CASSVAPPYEQYF. The CDR3 nucleotides read TGTGCCAGCAGCGTCGCTCCGCCCTACGAGCAGTACTTC.